Listed below are T cell receptor beta chains from one sample, sequenced in a study of blood T cells in healthy people across ages. A single record per CDR3 protein comes from TCRdb applying MiXCR to the 5' RACE reads. The table records nearly 800,000 distinct CDR3 sequences, more than 20% of them present only once. The same sample was also used in a study of T cells of mothers and their children.

The sequenced material came from blood. Receptor source: a boy aged 10-17 years in good health. Each CDR3 is given with its conserved first and last residue. A D gene is named only where the DNA matches it firmly.

j_call v_call d_call cdr3_aa
TRBJ2-3 TRBV7-2 TRBD2 CASSLGDSGVTDTQYF
- TRBV12-3/TRBV12-4 - CASSLGQVSYEQYF
- TRBV29-1 TRBD1 CSVVNRGRAYEQYF
TRBJ2-1 TRBV20-1 TRBD2 CSAEGGGWYNEQFF
TRBJ1-5 TRBV10-3 - CAISEAESNRPQHF
TRBJ1-2 TRBV5-6 TRBD1 CASSPGQGRTRGYTF
TRBJ2-2 TRBV20-1 - CSARDLFRGENTGELFF
TRBJ2-4 TRBV20-1 TRBD2 CSALTSGGAKNIQYF
TRBJ2-2 TRBV7-9 - CASSLTSGGGGELFF
TRBJ2-1 TRBV7-2 - CASSPQGSSSYNEQFF
TRBJ2-5 TRBV12-3/TRBV12-4 - CASRHRGETQYF
- TRBV25-1 TRBD1 CASSEGDRGHNEQFF
TRBJ2-1 TRBV20-1 TRBD1 CSGLGQGINEQFF
TRBJ2-7 TRBV20-1 TRBD2 CSGEKRELTYEQYF
TRBJ1-1 TRBV29-1 - CSVGGINTEAFF
TRBJ2-5 TRBV20-1 - CSAKFQETQYF
TRBJ2-1 TRBV7-3 - CASSLRRGAWTYNEQFF
TRBJ2-5 TRBV10-3 TRBD2 CAISEVAGGRETQYF
TRBJ1-5 TRBV20-1 - CSARGGGGIQPQHF
TRBJ2-4 TRBV12-3/TRBV12-4 TRBD2 CASSTHGGGPKNIQYF